One TCR beta chain is described in this entry. Generated by immunoSEQ multiplex PCR, the TCRdb table keeps only in-frame clones and is missing some. The sample has under 300,000 clones; about 87% are singletons. From germline, CDR1 is SGHAT and CDR2 FQNNGV. Germline trimming cut 9 bases from V and 8 bases from J; bases unmatched to any gene: 13. The CDR3 runs 14 residues. This record comes from a study of blood T cell repertoires in COVID-19. Turning to the study itself: The samples span acute and convalescent COVID-19 from the United States, Italy and Spain. In each case, the material was cDNA or gDNA derived from T cells, B-cell-depleted T cells, or PBMCs.

The chain has TRBV11-2 and TRBJ1-2; 9 positions match TRBD1. The sample taken for sequencing was peripheral blood. The TCR originated in a woman aged 35 to 49 with acute or convalescent COVID-19. The DNA of the CDR3 is TGTGCCAGTAACCTGGCGGAGACAGGGGGAGGCTACACCTTC. This translates into CASNLAETGGGYTF.